These T cell receptor beta chains were read from a single sample in a study of cytomegalovirus exposure and HLA in healthy donors. Clones were read by immunoSEQ multiplex PCR, and TCRdb kept only the in-frame ones, dropping some. The sample has some 200,000 clones; 79% are singletons. Sequencing was performed on PBMCs. The receptors originated from a girl aged 5 to 17 in good health and CMV-seropositive. CDR3s include the opening cysteine and the closing phenylalanine or tryptophan. The order of the fields is V gene, clone size, J gene, D gene, CDR3 DNA, CDR3 protein. D genes are given only for firm matches. Size tells how often a clone was seen (once, few, many) or the class of an expanded clone, and some rows leave it out.

>TRBV10-1|-|TRBJ2-1|TRBD2
TGCGCCAGCAGTGAACCCCTAGCGGGACTGAATGAGCAGTTCTTC
CASSEPLAGLNEQFF
>TRBV29-1|few|TRBJ1-2|-
TGCAGCGTGTCAGGCCCTTATGGCTACACCTTC
CSVSGPYGYTF
>TRBV7-2|-|TRBJ2-5|TRBD1
TGTGCCAGCAGCCTTGGGACAGCCGAGACCCAGTACTTC
CASSLGTAETQYF
>TRBV5-1|few|TRBJ2-5|-
TGCGCCAGCAGCTTGAGCGCCCAAGAGACCCAGTACTTC
CASSLSAQETQYF
>TRBV10-3|-|TRBJ1-6|-
TGTGCCATCAGTGATAGTCCCCCGACAGGCTCCATCACCCTCCACTTT
CAISDSPPTGSITLHF
>TRBV4-1|-|TRBJ1-4|TRBD1
TGCGCCAGCAGCCAAGGACAGGGGAGTGAAAAACTGTTTTTT
CASSQGQGSEKLFF
>TRBV19|once|TRBJ2-7|TRBD1
TGTGCCAGTAGTCTCCGGGACAGCCCTTACGAGCAGTACTTC
CASSLRDSPYEQYF
>TRBV25-1|-|TRBJ2-2|-
TGTGCCAGCAGGGCGGGGCCCGGGGAGCTGTTTTTT
CASRAGPGELFF
>TRBV10-2|few|TRBJ1-2|TRBD1
TGCGCCAGCAACCCGGACAGGGCGGGAGGCTACACCTTC
CASNPDRAGGYTF
>TRBV6-5|-|TRBJ2-2|TRBD1
TGTGCCAGCAGTTACTGGGACAGGGGGCCCGGGGAGCTGTTTTTT
CASSYWDRGPGELFF
>TRBV27|-|TRBJ1-2|-
TGTGCCAGCAGTGGTCACGGTGGTTCCTACACCTTC
CASSGHGGSYTF
>TRBV30|-|TRBJ1-2|-
TGTGCCTGGGACCGGGACATTAAAGGCTACACCTTC
CAWDRDIKGYTF
>TRBV5-1|-|TRBJ2-5|TRBD2
TGCGCCAGCAGCTTCGGGACTAACCAAGAGTCCCAGTACTTC
CASSFGTNQESQYF
>TRBV4-3|few|TRBJ1-2|-
TGCGCCAGCAGCCAAGTTCGGGGGGACCTTACTAACTATGGCTACACCTTC
CASSQVRGDLTNYGYTF
>TRBV9|-|TRBJ1-3|-
TGTGCCAGCAGCACTCGGGAAAGGAGCTCTGGAAACACCATATATTTT
CASSTRERSSGNTIYF
>TRBV2|-|TRBJ2-7|-
TGTGCCACTTCGGACAGCCACTACGAGCAGTACTTC
CATSDSHYEQYF
>TRBV30|-|TRBJ1-5|-
TGTGCCTGGCAACAGGGAAGCAATCAGCCCCAGCATTTT
CAWQQGSNQPQHF
>TRBV5-1|-|TRBJ2-5|TRBD2
TGCGCCAGCAGCTTGGTGGCGGGGGGGGGAGAGACCCAGTACTTC
CASSLVAGGGETQYF
>TRBV5-1|once|TRBJ1-6|-
TGCGCCAGCAGAACCGAGACAGGTCAATCACCCCTCCACTTT
CASRTETGQSPLHF
>TRBV6-6|-|TRBJ1-2|-
TGTGCCAGCAAACCGTTGGACAACTCAATCTATGGCTACACCTTC
CASKPLDNSIYGYTF
>TRBV6-1|-|TRBJ1-5|-
TGTGCCAGCAGTGGATCAAGGGCCGGGACTCAACCTAGCAATCAGCCCCAGCATTTT
CASSGSRAGTQPSNQPQHF
>TRBV10-1|once|TRBJ1-1|-
TGCGCCAGCAGTCGGACCAGGGATGGGACTGAAGCTTTCTTT
CASSRTRDGTEAFF
>TRBV9|-|TRBJ2-1|TRBD2
TGTGCCAGCAGCTCAGGGGCTAGCGGGGCCTACAATGAGCAGTTCTTC
CASSSGASGAYNEQFF
>TRBV5-5|-|TRBJ1-2|-
TGTGCCAGCAGCATAAAAACAGGGACGTTGGGCGTGAATGGCTACACCTTC
CASSIKTGTLGVNGYTF
>TRBV9|-|TRBJ1-1|-
TGTGCCAGCAGCGTCGGGGGTGCAACTGAAGCTTTCTTT
CASSVGGATEAFF